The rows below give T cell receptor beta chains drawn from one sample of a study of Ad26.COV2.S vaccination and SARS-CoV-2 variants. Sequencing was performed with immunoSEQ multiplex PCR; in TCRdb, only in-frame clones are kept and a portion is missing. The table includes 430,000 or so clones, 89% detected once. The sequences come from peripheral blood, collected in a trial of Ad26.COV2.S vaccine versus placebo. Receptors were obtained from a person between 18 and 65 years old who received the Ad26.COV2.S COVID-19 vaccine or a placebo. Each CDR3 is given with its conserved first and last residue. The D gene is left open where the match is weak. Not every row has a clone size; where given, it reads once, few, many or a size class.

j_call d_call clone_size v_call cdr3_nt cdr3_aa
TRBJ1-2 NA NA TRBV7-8 TGTGCCAGCAGCTTAGCGTCGCGGAGCAGGAGATACTATGGCTACACCTTC CASSLASRSRRYYGYTF
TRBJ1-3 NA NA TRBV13 TGTGCCAGCAGCCTCGGACAATTCTCTGGAAACACCATATATTTT CASSLGQFSGNTIYF
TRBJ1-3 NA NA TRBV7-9 TGTGCCAGCAGCCTCCGTACGTATCAGGAGGAAACTGGAAACACCATATATTTT CASSLRTYQEETGNTIYF
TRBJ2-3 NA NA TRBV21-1 TGTGCCAGCAGCAAAATGAGTAGCAGGGGAGATACGCAGTATTTT CASSKMSSRGDTQYF
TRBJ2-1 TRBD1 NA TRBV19 TGTGCCAGTAGTGTTCGGACAGGGGGCTCGTTCTTC CASSVRTGGSFF
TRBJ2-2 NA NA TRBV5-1 TGCGCCAGCAGCTTCATAACCGGGACAACCGGGGAGCTGTTTTTT CASSFITGTTGELFF
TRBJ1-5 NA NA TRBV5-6 TGTGCCAGCAGCTTGACAGGCGACTATAGCAATCAGCCCCAGCATTTT CASSLTGDYSNQPQHF
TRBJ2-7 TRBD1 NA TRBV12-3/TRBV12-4 TGTGCCAGCAGTTTTAAGCGGGGACAGGGGTTCTTC CASSFKRGQGFF
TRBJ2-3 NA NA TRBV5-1 TGCGCCAGCAGCTTGAATCCGGGGGGCCGGAAAGATACGCAGTATTTT CASSLNPGGRKDTQYF
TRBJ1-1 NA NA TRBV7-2 TGTGCCAGCAGCTTAGGCGGAAGTATGACTGAAGCTTTCTTT CASSLGGSMTEAFF
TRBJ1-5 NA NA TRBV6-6 TGTGCCAGCAGTTCAACTCGGAGCGGGAGCAATCAGCCCCAGCATTTT CASSSTRSGSNQPQHF
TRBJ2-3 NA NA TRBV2 TGTGCCAGTATCCCTGCGGAGAGCACAGATACGCAGTATTTT CASIPAESTDTQYF
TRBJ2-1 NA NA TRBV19 TGTGCCAGTAGTAAACATTATTCCTACAATGAGCAGTTCTTC CASSKHYSYNEQFF
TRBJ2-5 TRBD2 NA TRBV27 TGTGCCAGCAGCGGGACTAGCGGGAACGTTGGTCGGAGGGAGACCCAGGGGCGGGGGACCCAGTACTTC CASSGTSGNVGRRETQGRGTQYF
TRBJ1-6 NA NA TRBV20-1 TGCAGTGCTAGTTGGGGTCCGAGCTCCTATAATTCACCCCTCCACTTT CSASWGPSSYNSPLHF
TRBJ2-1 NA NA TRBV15 TGTGCCACCAACCTGAGGGGGGGCTCCTACAATGAGCAGTTCTTC CATNLRGGSYNEQFF
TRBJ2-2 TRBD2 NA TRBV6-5 TGTGCCAGCAGTTACTCGGGCGGGGGGAACACCGGGGAGCTGTTTTTT CASSYSGGGNTGELFF
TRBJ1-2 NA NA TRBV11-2 TGTGCCAGCAGCTACGGACAGTCTCTCACCACCTTC CASSYGQSLTTF
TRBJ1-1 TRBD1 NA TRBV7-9 TGTGCCAGCAGCTTCCCGACAGGGACAGCTTTCTTT CASSFPTGTAFF
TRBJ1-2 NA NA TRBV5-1 TGCGCCAGCAGCATACTTCCGGGCTTGGGCTATGGCTACACCTTC CASSILPGLGYGYTF
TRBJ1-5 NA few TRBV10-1 TGCGCCAGCAGCCATATGGACAAATCAAATCAGCCCCAGCATTTT CASSHMDKSNQPQHF
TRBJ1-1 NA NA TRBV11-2 TGTGCCAGCAGCTTAGAGGGGAGGTACACTGAAGCTTTCTTT CASSLEGRYTEAFF
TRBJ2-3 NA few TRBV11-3 TGTGCCAGCAGCTTAGAGGGGGCCGGAGATACGCAGTATTTT CASSLEGAGDTQYF